The 11 T cell receptor beta chains given below trace back to one sample, sequenced in a study of molecular identifiers for immune sequencing clone quantification. TCRdb called the PCR reads again in MiXCR, with one record for every CDR3 protein. The table lists about 630,000 distinct CDR3 sequences, 25% of them singletons. The material sequenced was naive CD8+ T cells from blood, with Jurkat cell RNA spiked in. The subset: FACS-sorted CD8+CD4-CCR7+CD45RA+ naive T cells. The receptor source for this set is a human donor in good health. Some libraries in this study had Jurkat cell RNA spiked in.

In the case of this clonotype: A single base separates this from a much larger clone, so it may be a read error. The V gene is TRBV19, the J gene TRBJ1-2, with D uncertain. With 10 bases removed from V and 1 base from J, the gap between germline ends came to 25 bases. Germline CDR1 is LNHDA and CDR2 is SQIVND (reference sequence). This CDR3 has 17 residues. The CDR3 sequence is CATVTGPANPRNYGYTF. The CDR3 nucleotides read TGTGCCACCGTGACCGGGCCAGCGAACCCCCGTAACTATGGCTACACCTTC.

Many counts were recorded for this clonotype. Here the CDR3 reads CASKTAGDRYTDTQYF. The CDR3 DNA is TGTGCCAGCAAAACAGCGGGGGACCGATACACAGATACGCAGTATTTT. This chain links TRBV7-2 with TRBJ2-3, with 8 nucleotides matching TRBD2. There are 16 residues in the CDR3. Germline trimming cut 7 bases from V and 2 bases from J; bases unmatched to any gene: 11. Germline V gives CDR1 SGHTA, CDR2 FQGNSA. Using reference TRBV7-2 and TRBJ2-3 for the parts outside the CDR3, the full variable domain is GAGVSQSPSNKVTEKGKDVELRCDPISGHTALYWYRQSLGQGLEFLIYFQGNSAPDKSGLPSDRFSAERTGGSVSTLTIQRTQQEDSAVYLCASKTAGDRYTDTQYFGPGTRLTVL.

This clonotype was seen many times. This chain's CDR3 is CASSFSSQETQYF. For the CDR3, the DNA is TGTGCCAGCAGCTTCTCATCCCAAGAGACCCAGTACTTC. V gene TRBV7-9 combines with J gene TRBJ2-5, with no clear D. V was clipped by 3 bases and J by 1 base, with 6 bases between them. The CDR3 extends over 13 amino acids. CDR1 is SEHNR, CDR2 FQNEAQ, per germline (reference sequence).

The rearrangement joins TRBV28 to TRBJ2-5; no clear D gene. CDR1 and CDR2 from the germline V gene are MDHEN and SYDVKM. V was pared by 4 bases and J by 3 bases, with 9 bases between. The CDR3 consists of 13 residues. Here the CDR3 reads CASSSSMEETQYF. CDR3 in DNA: TGTGCCAGCAGTTCGTCGATGGAAGAGACCCAGTACTTC.

This clonotype appeared once. This may be a read error: a much more frequent sequence differs by one nucleotide. V and J are TRBV27 and TRBJ2-3; D call uncertain. Germline V gene sequence: CDR1 MNHEY, CDR2 SMNVEV (reference sequence). CDR3 size: 10 residues. CDR3 sequence (DNA): TGTGCCAGCAAATTAGATACGCAGGATTTT. Protein product: CASKLDTQDF.

As to this clonotype: The junction departs from the called germline gene at one end, perhaps through a read error. The chain combines TRBV27 with TRBJ2-7; 8 nucleotides agree with TRBD2. CDR3 length: 15 residues. Per germline, CDR1 MNHEY and CDR2 SMNVEV (reference sequence). DNA for the CDR3: TGTGCCTGCAGTTTAACCAGCGGGAGCGGTTACGAGCAGTACTTC. Amino acid sequence: CACSLTSGSGYEQYF.

This clonotype was seen repeatedly, ten times or more. CDR3 nucleotides: TGTGCCTGGAGCCCGGGACAGGGGGCAGATACGCAGTATTTT. Amino acids: CAWSPGQGADTQYF. The J gene is TRBJ2-3, the V gene TRBV30; TRBD1 aligns across 11 bases. V dropped 3 bases and J dropped 4; count of bases not matched to a gene: 3. Germline CDR1 is GTSNPN and CDR2 is SVGIG (reference sequence). The CDR3 has 14 residues.

This clonotype has at least ten counts. The V call is TRBV5-6, the J call TRBJ1-3, with TRBD1 matching 7 bases. In germline, CDR1 is SGHDT, CDR2 YYEEEE. V lost 4 bases, J lost 4 bases, and 14 bases stayed unmatched. The CDR3 has 17 amino acids. The CDR3 here is CASSLDRSAIIGNTIYF. The CDR3 bases are TGTGCCAGCAGCCTGGACAGGTCTGCAATAATCGGAAACACCATATATTTT.

This clonotype was counted only a few times. The V call is TRBV24-1, the J call TRBJ2-6, with no clear D. V was clipped by 5 bases and J by 0 bases, with 16 bases between them. From germline, CDR1 is KGHDR and CDR2 SFDVKD. The CDR3 runs 18 residues. CDR3 in amino acids: CATSAIKGIPSGANVLTF. The CDR3 DNA follows: TGTGCCACCAGTGCAATTAAGGGAATTCCCTCTGGGGCCAACGTCCTGACTTTC.

With regard to this clonotype: This may stem from a read error, because a much larger clone lies one nucleotide away. The chain recombines TRBV7-9 with TRBJ1-3; 7 bases match TRBD1. The CDR3 is 16 residues long. Germline-derived CDR1 and CDR2 are SEHNR and FQNEAQ (reference sequence). The CDR3 DNA reads TGTGCCAGCAGCCTCATTACAGGGGAACCTGGAAGCACCATATATTTT. Residues: CASSLITGEPGSTIYF.

This clonotype turned up a few times. The chain is built from TRBV4-2 and TRBJ2-7; 7 bases line up with TRBD2. The CDR3 consists of 16 residues. V lost 0 bases and J lost 6; bases outside the gene matches: 11. Per germline, CDR1 LGHNA and CDR2 YNFKEQ. The CDR3 loop reads CASSQEWWEGLSEQYF. The CDR3 bases are TGTGCCAGCAGCCAAGAGTGGTGGGAGGGATTGTCCGAGCAGTACTTC.